This TCR beta chain stems from a study of shared clonotypes between healthy human individuals. The CDR3 sequence is 13 residues long. Trimming stripped 5 bases from V and 2 bases from J, with 7 bases between. Germline V CDR1 and CDR2: KGHSH, LQKENI. TCRdb's table, derived via immunoSEQ multiplex PCR, lists solely in-frame clones and lacks some. The sample includes 2 million to 2.5 million clones, around 95% of them seen just once. The TCR sequence derives from a man younger than 30 in good health. The specimen was naive CD4+ T cells sorted from blood. As for subset: CD45RA+ positively selected. The V call is TRBV18, the J call TRBJ1-5; D gene uncertain. The CDR3 coding sequence is TGTGCCAGCTCAGCAGCGCGCAATCAGCCCCAGCATTTT. Protein product: CASSAARNQPQHF. The whole variable domain, filled in from reference TRBV18 and TRBJ1-5, reads NAGVMQNPRHLVRRRGQEARLRCSPMKGHSHVYWYRQLPEEGLKFMVYLQKENIIDESGMPKERFSAEFPKEGPSILRIQQVVRGDSAAYFCASSAARNQPQHFGDGTRLSIL.